This TCR beta chain was identified in a study of blood T cell repertoires in COVID-19. Study details: The United States, Italy and Spain provided the acute and convalescent COVID-19 samples. T cells, B-cell-depleted T cells, or PBMCs provided the cDNA or gDNA that served as material.

Seattle's enrolled individuals joined amid active infection and were then monitored longitudinally. The CDR3 is made up of 13 amino acids. Germline CDR1 is SGDLS and CDR2 is YYNGEE. Trimming shortened V by 4 bases and J by 7 bases, and 12 bases separated the two germline ends. TCRdb's table, derived via immunoSEQ multiplex PCR, lists solely in-frame clones and lacks some. The sample has around 300,000 clones; 65% to 90% are singletons. Sequenced sample: peripheral blood. The chain has TRBV9 and TRBJ2-1; tentatively, D is TRBD1 (5 bases). The origin of this receptor is a woman in her seventies with COVID-19, enrolled during active disease. The CDR3: CASSLYDRNEQFF. The CDR3 DNA follows: TGTGCCAGCAGCCTTTACGACAGAAATGAGCAGTTCTTC.